These 29 T cell receptor beta chains came from one sample sequenced in a study of beta chain features in type 1 diabetes. General study results and limits: Among patients with Type 1 diabetes, TCRB CDR3s were moderately but significantly shorter in every one of the four CD4+ subsets.

Every isolated RNA sample was fully reverse transcribed, so sequencing captured expressed TCRB transcripts. The repertoire was sequenced with immunoSEQ multiplex PCR; TCRdb's copy has only in-frame clones and lacks some. The sample consists of about 700,000 clones, 13% of them appearing once. These receptors' antigens are unknown. Sequenced: naive CD4+ T cells from blood. The receptors originated from a man aged 18 to 29 with type 1 diabetes.

The gene calls are TRBV27 and TRBJ2-3; 11 positions match TRBD2. The CDR3 has 15 amino acids. V was clipped by 7 bases and J by 6 bases; unmatched bases: 9. The germline gives CDR1 MNHEY, CDR2 SMNVEV (reference sequence). In DNA, the CDR3 is TGTGCCAGCAAGCGCCTAGCGGGGGGATGGGATACGCAGTATTTT. This sequence encodes CASKRLAGGWDTQYF.

Details on this clone: This same CDR3 is encoded by further DNA sequences in the sample. The rearrangement links TRBV6-5 to TRBJ1-5; 7 bases are a match to TRBD1. Germline CDR1 is MNHEY and CDR2 is SVGAGI. The ends lost 5 bases at V and 6 bases at J; junction bases unmatched: 7. This CDR3 is built from 14 residues. The CDR3 DNA reads TGTGCCAGCAGTCCAGGGGGAGGCGGTCAGCCCCAGCATTTT. Amino acids: CASSPGGGGQPQHF.

V usage is TRBV11-2 and J usage is TRBJ2-7; 9 positions match TRBD1. V trimming: 4 bases; J trimming: 1 base; junction bases outside the gene matches: 8. The length of the CDR3 is 16 residues. Germline assignment: CDR1 SGHAT and CDR2 FQNNGV. This CDR3 reads CASSSLRGTGSYEQYF. CDR3 DNA: TGTGCCAGCAGCTCTCTACGCGGGACAGGGTCCTACGAGCAGTACTTC.

This clone was counted between two and nine times. The CDR3 protein is CSVRPGLGDTEAFF. The CDR3 DNA follows: TGCAGCGTTCGGCCAGGGCTAGGGGACACTGAAGCTTTCTTT. This chain connects TRBV29-1 to TRBJ1-1; D perhaps matches TRBD1 (5 bases). Per germline, CDR1 SQVTM and CDR2 ANQGSEA. The CDR3 runs to 14 residues. V was trimmed by 5 bases and J by 3 bases, leaving 16 bases between them.

The chain recombines TRBV19 with TRBJ2-5; D is ambiguous. From germline, CDR1 is LNHDA and CDR2 SQIVND (reference sequence). This CDR3 region has 13 residues. With 7 bases removed from V and 3 bases from J, the gap between germline ends came to 12 bases. DNA for the CDR3: TGTGCCAGTAAAAGGCGGACGGAAGAGACCCAGTACTTC. It yields the protein CASKRRTEETQYF.

This clone has only a few counts. J is TRBJ2-7 and V is TRBV11-1; TRBD1 matches 7 bases. There are 16 residues in the CDR3. CDR1 is SGHAT and CDR2 is FQDESV in the germline V gene (reference sequence). The J segment lost 3 bases and the V segment lost 7 bases, leaving 15 bases of the junction unmatched. The CDR3 nucleotides read TGTGCCAGCACCCTCACATCTTTGACAGGGAACTACGAGCAGTACTTC. This sequence encodes CASTLTSLTGNYEQYF.

J is TRBJ2-3 and V is TRBV5-1, with unresolved D. The CDR3 length is 13 residues. V was trimmed by 4 bases and J by 3 bases, leaving 9 bases between them. Germline CDR1 and CDR2: SGHRS and YFSETQ. CDR3 sequence reads: CASSTGLTDTQYF. The CDR3 DNA reads as TGCGCCAGCAGCACTGGCTTAACAGATACGCAGTATTTT. The full variable domain, completed using reference TRBV5-1 and TRBJ2-3, is KAGVTQTPRYLIKTRGQQVTLSCSPISGHRSVSWYQQTPGQGLQFLFEYFSETQRNKGNFPGRFSGRQFSNSRSEMNVSTLELGDSALYLCASSTGLTDTQYFGPGTRLTVL.

There are a few counts of this clone. The chain links TRBV5-1 to TRBJ2-7; 7 bases are a match to TRBD2. CDR1 SGHRS and CDR2 YFSETQ come from the germline V gene. V trimming: 3 bases; J trimming: 6 bases; junction bases outside the gene matches: 9. The CDR3 length is 14 residues. The CDR3, as DNA: TGCGCCAGCAGCTCGCGGGGGTCGGGCGGCGAGCAGTACTTC. As protein: CASSSRGSGGEQYF.

V usage is TRBV18 and J usage is TRBJ2-5; tentative D call: TRBD1 (6 bases). V was shortened by 4 bases and J by 1 base, with 7 bases between the two germline ends. CDR3 length: 13 residues. The germline V gene has CDR1 KGHSH and CDR2 LQKENI. This CDR3 is CASSRTAQETQYF. The CDR3, as DNA: TGTGCCAGCTCACGGACAGCCCAAGAGACCCAGTACTTC.

Of note for this clone: The sample contains more than one DNA sequence encoding this CDR3. V is TRBV28 and J is TRBJ2-3; D unclear. The ends were cut back, 2 bases at V and 4 bases at J, with 4 bases in the middle. Germline CDR1 MDHEN, CDR2 SYDVKM. This CDR3 has 12 amino acids. The DNA of the CDR3 is TGTGCCAGCAGTTTACTGGCAGATACGCAGTATTTT. This translates into CASSLLADTQYF.

The chain couples TRBV14 to TRBJ1-3, with D unresolved. Germline V gives CDR1 SGHDN, CDR2 FVKESK. V shed 7 bases and J shed 2 bases, with 18 bases lying between them. CDR3 length: 16 residues. CDR3 sequence (DNA): TGTGCCAGCACCACGGGATATTTGGATACTGGAAACACCATATATTTT. This encodes CASTTGYLDTGNTIYF.

This clone was observed a few times. The gene calls are TRBV6-6 and TRBJ1-6; 9 positions match TRBD1. V trimming: 2 bases; J trimming: 4 bases; junction bases outside the gene matches: 3. This CDR3 contains 16 residues. Germline V gene sequence: CDR1 MNHNY, CDR2 SVGAGI (reference sequence). The CDR3 DNA sequence: TGTGCCAGCAGTTACAGACAGGGGGATTATAATTCACCCCTCCACTTT. Encoded protein: CASSYRQGDYNSPLHF.

This clone has more than one count but fewer than ten. J is TRBJ2-7 and V is TRBV11-2; weak D call: TRBD2 (5 bases). Germline V gives CDR1 SGHAT, CDR2 FQNNGV. Trimming pared 6 bases from V and 7 bases from J, leaving 10 bases between. The CDR3 loop spans 11 amino acids. The CDR3 here is CASSPLEEQYF. DNA of the CDR3: TGTGCCAGCAGTCCACTAGAGGAGCAGTACTTC.

The chain has TRBV30 and TRBJ1-2; possibly TRBD1 for D (5 bases). Deletions cut 1 base from V and 5 bases from J, with 26 bases between. The germline V gene has CDR1 GTSNPN and CDR2 SVGIG (reference sequence). The CDR3 length is 18 residues. CDR3 residues: CAWSDNPPGRQTKYGYTF. The CDR3 DNA sequence: TGTGCCTGGAGTGACAACCCCCCGGGACGACAGACGAAATATGGCTACACCTTC.

This clone was observed a few times. The genes are TRBV5-1 and TRBJ2-5; TRBD1 matches 7 bases. In germline, CDR1 is SGHRS, CDR2 YFSETQ. The CDR3 length is 14 residues. The ends lost 4 bases at V and 1 base at J; junction bases unmatched: 4. Written as DNA, the CDR3 is TGCGCCAGCAGCACACAGGGGACCCAAGAGACCCAGTACTTC. Its translation: CASSTQGTQETQYF.

The chain recombines TRBV15 with TRBJ2-1, with TRBD2 matching over 8 bases. Germline V lookup: CDR1 LNHNV, CDR2 YYDKDF (reference sequence). The CDR3 extends over 17 amino acids. Trimming at V came to 3 bases and at J to 6 bases, leaving 13 bases not matched to a gene. The CDR3 loop is CATSSGTGTSSGNEQFF. CDR3 bases: TGTGCCACCAGCAGTGGCACCGGGACTAGTTCCGGCAATGAGCAGTTCTTC.

This clone was detected only a few times. J is TRBJ1-5 and V is TRBV2; D might be TRBD1 (5 bases). This CDR3 spans 18 amino acids. Trimming left V 5 bases short and J 4 bases short, with 24 bases between. Per germline, CDR1 SNHLY and CDR2 FYNNEI. The CDR3 DNA is TGTGCCAGCAGTCCCAGGGAGGCCCTCTCCCTATGGAATCAGCCCCAGCATTTT. It encodes CASSPREALSLWNQPQHF.

This clone was recorded a few times. The J gene is TRBJ2-1, the V gene TRBV6-4; TRBD2 matches at 10 bases. The germline CDR1 and CDR2 sequences are MRHNA and SNTAGT. This CDR3 has 14 amino acids. Trimming at V came to 5 bases and at J to 9 bases, leaving 7 bases not matched to a gene. Here the CDR3 reads CASSPAGGPREQFF. The CDR3 DNA follows: TGTGCCAGCAGTCCAGCGGGGGGGCCGCGTGAGCAGTTCTTC.

Comment on this clone: The sample has other DNA sequences that encode this CDR3 too. The V call is TRBV15, the J call TRBJ2-7; D gene uncertain. This CDR3 comprises 12 residues. Trimming removed 0 bases from V and 4 bases from J, with 4 bases in between. CDR1 LNHNV and CDR2 YYDKDF come from the germline V gene (reference sequence). The CDR3 nucleotides read TGTGCCACCAGCAGAGATGTGTACGAGCAGTACTTC. Translated, it gives CATSRDVYEQYF.

This clone showed up just a few times. This chain joins TRBV7-9 and TRBJ1-3; D may be TRBD1 (6 bases). Germline CDR1 and CDR2: SEHNR and FQNEAQ (reference sequence). CDR3 length: 18 amino acids. The V and J ends lost 4 bases and 2 bases respectively, with 21 bases between them. CDR3 amino acids: CASSYYYGQTRTGNTIYF. CDR3 sequence (DNA): TGTGCCAGCAGCTATTACTATGGACAGACTCGAACTGGAAACACCATATATTTT.

This clone was seen a handful of times. The V call is TRBV7-9, the J call TRBJ2-5; a possible D gene is TRBD1 (6 bases). From germline, CDR1 is SEHNR and CDR2 FQNEAQ (reference sequence). The CDR3 spans 12 residues. V lost 6 bases, J lost 5 bases, and 10 bases lay in between. CDR3 sequence reads: CASSSGAETQYF. The CDR3 nucleotides are TGTGCCAGCAGTTCAGGGGCCGAGACCCAGTACTTC.

The chain carries TRBV27 and TRBJ1-5; D is possibly TRBD1 (5 bases). Germline V gene lookup returns CDR1 MNHEY and CDR2 SMNVEV (reference sequence). The CDR3 loop spans 15 amino acids. Trimming removed 5 bases from V and 3 bases from J, with 14 bases in between. This chain's CDR3 is CASSPGSQNNQPQHF. Here the CDR3 DNA reads TGTGCCAGCAGTCCAGGGTCCCAAAACAATCAGCCCCAGCATTTT.

The chain recombines TRBV7-2 with TRBJ1-5; D is uncertain. Germline V gene sequence: CDR1 SGHTA, CDR2 FQGNSA. V lost 1 base and J lost 5, with 6 bases in between. The CDR3 consists of 13 residues. The CDR3 DNA reads TGTGCCAGCAGCTTAGGGTTCGATCAGCCCCAGCATTTT. Its protein product is CASSLGFDQPQHF.

The rearrangement links TRBV4-2 to TRBJ2-1; D is unresolved. Deletions cut 1 base from V and 7 bases from J, with 8 bases between. Germline V gives CDR1 LGHNA, CDR2 YNFKEQ. The CDR3 has 13 residues. CDR3 coding DNA: TGTGCCAGCAGCCAAGGTGAAAGAAATGAGCAGTTCTTC. It yields the protein CASSQGERNEQFF.

This clone showed up just a few times. The chain recombines TRBV28 with TRBJ1-2; the D is unclear. CDR3 length equals 12 residues. Germline V gene sequence: CDR1 MDHEN, CDR2 SYDVKM. V was pared by 4 bases and J by 1 base, with 4 bases between. CDR3 DNA sequence: TGTGCCAGCAGTTCCTATAACTATGGCTACACCTTC. This encodes CASSSYNYGYTF.

This clone was observed a handful of times. The J gene is TRBJ1-5, the V gene TRBV4-1; 7 positions match TRBD1. The CDR3 is 15 amino acids. V was clipped by 0 bases and J by 7 bases; unmatched bases: 6. Germline V lookup: CDR1 MGHRA, CDR2 YSYEKL. CDR3 DNA sequence: TGCGCCAGCAGCCAAGAGGAACAGGGGTGGCAGCCCCAGCATTTT. Translating gives CASSQEEQGWQPQHF.

This clone was counted only a few times. The V gene is TRBV2, the J gene TRBJ2-1; 8 bases agree with TRBD2. Germline lookup yields CDR1 SNHLY and CDR2 FYNNEI. The CDR3 loop spans 13 amino acids. J lost 4 bases, V lost 8 bases, and 4 bases had no gene match. CDR3: CASAGGHYNEQFF. CDR3 nucleotide sequence: TGTGCCAGCGCGGGGGGCCATTACAATGAGCAGTTCTTC.

This chain connects TRBV6-5 to TRBJ2-5, with a tentative D call TRBD2 (6 bases). V shed 0 bases and J shed 3 bases, with 11 bases lying between them. The CDR3 loop spans 15 amino acids. Per the germline V gene, CDR1 is MNHEY and CDR2 is SVGAGI. CDR3 nucleotides: TGTGCCAGCAGTTACTCGAGGAGGGAAAAAGAGACCCAGTACTTC. It codes for CASSYSRREKETQYF.

V usage is TRBV19 and J usage is TRBJ2-1; tentative D call: TRBD1 (7 bases). The germline V gene has CDR1 LNHDA and CDR2 SQIVND (reference sequence). The CDR3 runs 13 residues. Trimming left V 5 bases short and J 8 bases short, with 13 bases between. The CDR3 protein is CASSWTGGDEQFF. CDR3 in DNA: TGTGCCAGTAGTTGGACAGGAGGGGATGAGCAGTTCTTC.